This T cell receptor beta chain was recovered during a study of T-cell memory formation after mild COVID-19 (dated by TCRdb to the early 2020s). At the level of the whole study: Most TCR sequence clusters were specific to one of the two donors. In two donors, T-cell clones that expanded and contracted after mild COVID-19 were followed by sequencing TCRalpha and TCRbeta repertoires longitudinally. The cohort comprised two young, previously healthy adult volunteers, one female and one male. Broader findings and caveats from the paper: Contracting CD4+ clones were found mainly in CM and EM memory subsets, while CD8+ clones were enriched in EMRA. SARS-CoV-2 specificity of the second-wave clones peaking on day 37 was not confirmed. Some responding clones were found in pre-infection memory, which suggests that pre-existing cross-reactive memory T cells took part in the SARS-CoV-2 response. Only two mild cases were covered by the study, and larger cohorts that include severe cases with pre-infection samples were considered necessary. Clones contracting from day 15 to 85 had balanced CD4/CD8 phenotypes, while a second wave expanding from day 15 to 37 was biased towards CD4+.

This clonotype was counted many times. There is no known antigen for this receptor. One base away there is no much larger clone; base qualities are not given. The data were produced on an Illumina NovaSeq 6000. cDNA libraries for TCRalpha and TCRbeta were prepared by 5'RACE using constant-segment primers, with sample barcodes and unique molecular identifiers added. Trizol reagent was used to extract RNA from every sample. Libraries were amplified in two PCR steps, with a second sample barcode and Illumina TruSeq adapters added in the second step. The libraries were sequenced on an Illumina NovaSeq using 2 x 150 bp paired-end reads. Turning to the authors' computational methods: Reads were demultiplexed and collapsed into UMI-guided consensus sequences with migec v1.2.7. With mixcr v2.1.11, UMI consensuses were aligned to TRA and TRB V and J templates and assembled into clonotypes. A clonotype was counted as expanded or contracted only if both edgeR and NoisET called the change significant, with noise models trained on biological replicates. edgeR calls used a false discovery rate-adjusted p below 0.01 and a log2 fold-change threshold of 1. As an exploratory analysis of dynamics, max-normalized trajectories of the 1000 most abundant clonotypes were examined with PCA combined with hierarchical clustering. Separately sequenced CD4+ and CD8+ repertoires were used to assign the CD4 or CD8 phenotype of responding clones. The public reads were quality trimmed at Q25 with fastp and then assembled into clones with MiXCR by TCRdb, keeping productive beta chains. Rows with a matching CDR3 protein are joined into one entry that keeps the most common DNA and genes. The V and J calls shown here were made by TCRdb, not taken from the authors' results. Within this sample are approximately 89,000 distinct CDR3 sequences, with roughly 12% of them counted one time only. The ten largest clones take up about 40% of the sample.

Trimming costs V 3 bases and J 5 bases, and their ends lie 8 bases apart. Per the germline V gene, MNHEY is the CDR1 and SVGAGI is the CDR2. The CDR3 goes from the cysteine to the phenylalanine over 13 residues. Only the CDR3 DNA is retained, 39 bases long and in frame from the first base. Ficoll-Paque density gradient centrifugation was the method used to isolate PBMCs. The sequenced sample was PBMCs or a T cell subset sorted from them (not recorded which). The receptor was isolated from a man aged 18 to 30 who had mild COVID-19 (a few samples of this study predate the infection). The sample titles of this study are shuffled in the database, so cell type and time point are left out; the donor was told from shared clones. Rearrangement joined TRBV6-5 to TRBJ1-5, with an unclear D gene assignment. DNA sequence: TGTGCCAGCAGTTATGGGGTCCATCAGCCCCAGCATTTT. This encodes CASSYGVHQPQHF.